A single sample gave rise to the 26 T cell receptor beta chains below, sequenced in a study of memory CD4+ T cells and cytomegalovirus serostatus. The data were produced by immunoSEQ multiplex PCR, yet TCRdb's version contains in-frame clones alone and is incomplete. The data hold some 53,000 clones, with around four fifths observed a single time. Single viable CD3+CD4+CD8-CD45RO+ cells were sorted as the memory CD4+ T cells. The sequenced sample consisted of memory CD4+ T cells from blood. Receptor source: an adult in good health and CMV-seronegative.

This chain links TRBV6-5 with TRBJ1-1, with D possibly matching TRBD1 (5 bases). Trimming pared 1 base from V and 8 bases from J, leaving 5 bases between. This CDR3 is built from 11 residues. Germline V gene sequence: CDR1 MNHEY, CDR2 SVGAGI. The DNA for the CDR3 is TGTGCCAGCAGTTACTGGGGCGAAGCTTTCTTT. Protein sequence: CASSYWGEAFF.

The chain is built from TRBV5-5 and TRBJ1-1; 11 bases map to TRBD1. The length of the CDR3 is 14 residues. Losses at the gene ends were 3 bases for V and 4 bases for J; bases not matched to a gene: 2. CDR1 is SGHKS and CDR2 is YYEKEE in the germline V gene (reference sequence). The CDR3 sequence: CASSWTGGGTEAFF. CDR3 nucleotide sequence: TGTGCCAGCAGCTGGACAGGGGGCGGCACTGAAGCTTTCTTT.

This clone was recorded a few times. The chain joins TRBV15 to TRBJ2-2; the match to TRBD1 covers 7 bases. In germline, CDR1 is LNHNV, CDR2 YYDKDF (reference sequence). The ends lost 0 bases at V and 6 bases at J; junction bases unmatched: 16. The CDR3 is 19 amino acids. CDR3 DNA sequence: TGTGCCACCAGCAGAGATTCAATCGGACATAAAGGGGGCGCCGGGGAGCTGTTTTTT. Its protein is CATSRDSIGHKGGAGELFF.

The chain links TRBV9 to TRBJ1-2; a possible D gene is TRBD1 (5 bases). The CDR3 runs to 15 residues. Germline V CDR1 and CDR2: SGDLS, YYNGEE. The germline V and J ends were trimmed by 7 bases and 1 base, with 17 bases remaining between them. Written as DNA, the CDR3 is TGTGCCAGCGCGGCAGGGATAGGTCTTAACTATGGCTACACCTTC. Its protein product is CASAAGIGLNYGYTF.

The CDR3 loop reads CASSLATGSPNYGYTF. Written as DNA, the CDR3 is TGTGCCAGCAGCTTAGCGACCGGCTCCCCTAACTATGGCTACACCTTC. The chain has TRBV7-6 and TRBJ1-2; the D is unclear. Germline V gene sequence: CDR1 SGHVS, CDR2 FNYEAQ. CDR3 length equals 16 residues. V was shortened by 0 bases and J by 0 bases, with 11 bases between the two germline ends. Complete variable domain (other parts from reference TRBV7-6 and TRBJ1-2): GAGVSQSPRYKVTKRGQDVALRCDPISGHVSLYWYRQALGQGPEFLTYFNYEAQQDKSGLPNDRFSAERPEGSISTLTIQRTEQRDSAMYRCASSLATGSPNYGYTFGSGTRLTVV.

The J gene is TRBJ1-2, the V gene TRBV30, with TRBD1 identical over 7 bases. This CDR3 is 10 amino acids long. Trimming removed 7 bases from V and 8 bases from J; junction bases left unmatched: 4. Germline CDR1 and CDR2: GTSNPN and SVGIG (reference sequence). CDR3 loop: CALDRPGYTF. The CDR3 DNA reads TGTGCCTTGGACAGGCCGGGCTACACCTTC.

The gene calls are TRBV7-2 and TRBJ2-5; 7 bases align to TRBD2. The CDR3 totals 15 residues. V dropped 1 base and J dropped 5; count of bases not matched to a gene: 7. Germline assignment: CDR1 SGHTA and CDR2 FQGNSA. DNA for the CDR3: TGTGCCAGCAGCTTAGGTTTGGGGGGGTCGGAGACCCAGTACTTC. Protein product: CASSLGLGGSETQYF.

The rearrangement links TRBV7-9 to TRBJ2-1; 7 positions agree with TRBD1. The CDR3 length is 16 residues. Trimming took 1 base from V and 2 from J; bases not matched to a gene: 5. Per germline, CDR1 SEHNR and CDR2 FQNEAQ (reference sequence). The CDR3 bases are TGTGCCAGCAGCTTAGACGGAACAGGGGCCTACAATGAGCAGTTCTTC. It encodes CASSLDGTGAYNEQFF.

The chain carries TRBV2 and TRBJ2-5; 12 nucleotides agree with TRBD2. Germline CDR1 SNHLY, CDR2 FYNNEI. CDR3 size: 15 residues. Trimming removed 6 bases from V and 5 bases from J; junction bases left unmatched: 7. The CDR3 sequence: CASSATSGGGETQYF. As DNA, the CDR3 is TGTGCCAGCAGCGCGACTAGCGGGGGTGGGGAGACCCAGTACTTC.

This clone was detected a few times. The chain recombines TRBV7-2 with TRBJ1-1, with a tentative D call TRBD1 (6 bases). Trimming left V 4 bases short and J 7 bases short, with 13 bases between. Germline values: CDR1 SGHTA, CDR2 FQGNSA. The CDR3 is 13 amino acids. In DNA, the CDR3 is TGTGCCAGCAGCTCTGACGGCAGGGGTGAAGCTTTCTTT. Its translation is CASSSDGRGEAFF.

The chain couples TRBV19 to TRBJ1-5, with D hard to call. Germline V gene data show CDR1 as LNHDA and CDR2 as SQIVND (reference sequence). The CDR3 sequence is 15 residues long. The germline V and J ends were trimmed by 7 bases and 5 bases, with 18 bases remaining between them. The CDR3 loop reads CASNLEGPGDQPQHF. The CDR3 region has the DNA TGTGCCAGTAATCTCGAAGGGCCCGGCGATCAGCCCCAGCATTTT. Supplemented by reference TRBV19 and TRBJ1-5, the full variable domain reads DGGITQSPKYLFRKEGQNVTLSCEQNLNHDAMYWYRQDPGQGLRLIYYSQIVNDFQKGDIAEGYSVSREKKESFPLTVTSAQKNPTAFYLCASNLEGPGDQPQHFGDGTRLSIL.

J is TRBJ2-5 and V is TRBV7-9; tentative D call: TRBD2 (7 bases). The CDR3 sequence is 14 residues long. Trimming shortened V by 5 bases and J by 5 bases, and 15 bases separated the two germline ends. Germline loops: CDR1 SEHNR, CDR2 FQNEAQ (reference sequence). CDR3 protein: CASSRGGGPETQYF. The CDR3 nucleotides read TGTGCCAGCAGCCGAGGGGGGGGGCCGGAGACCCAGTACTTC.

The chain recombines TRBV20-1 with TRBJ2-2; D unclear. The CDR3 runs 11 residues. V gave up 6 bases and J gave up 5 bases, with 7 bases separating them. Germline assignment: CDR1 DFQATT and CDR2 SNEGSKA (reference sequence). The CDR3 region has the DNA TGCAGTGCGAGAAAGACCGGGGAGCTGTTTTTT. Protein product: CSARKTGELFF.

V and J are TRBV5-1 and TRBJ2-3; D possibly matches TRBD1 or TRBD2 (6 bases each). The CDR3 runs 15 residues. CDR1 is SGHRS, CDR2 YFSETQ, per germline. V dropped 4 bases and J dropped 5 bases, with 17 bases sitting between them. The chain's CDR3 is CASSPGAALGDTQYF. Here the CDR3 DNA reads TGCGCCAGCAGCCCGGGGGCAGCTCTGGGAGATACGCAGTATTTT.

V and J are TRBV10-3 and TRBJ2-5; a possible D gene is TRBD1 (5 bases). This CDR3 has 14 residues. V lost 4 bases, J lost 5 bases, and 14 bases lay in between. The germline CDR1 and CDR2 sequences are ENHRY and SYGVKD. CDR3 DNA: TGTGCCATCAGTGGAGCAGGGCAGAGGGAGACCCAGTACTTC. This sequence encodes CAISGAGQRETQYF.

The CDR3 DNA sequence: TGTGCCAGCAGCGTAGCCCGGACTAGCGGCACAGATACGCAGTATTTT. It yields the protein CASSVARTSGTDTQYF. The genes are TRBV9 and TRBJ2-3; TRBD2 aligns across 9 bases. Germline-derived CDR1 and CDR2 are SGDLS and YYNGEE. The CDR3 covers 16 residues. V lost 0 bases to trimming and J lost 1 base; unmatched junction nucleotides: 3.

The V gene is TRBV6-6, the J gene TRBJ1-5; TRBD1 matches at 11 bases. After removal of 6 bases from V and 3 bases from J, the junction contained 7 bases not matched to a gene. The length of the CDR3 is 16 residues. Germline V CDR1 and CDR2: MNHNY, SVGAGI (reference sequence). CDR3 in DNA: TGTGCCAGCAGCAAAGGGACAGGGGGTAACAATCAGCCCCAGCATTTT. Protein sequence: CASSKGTGGNNQPQHF.

This chain uses TRBV11-2 with TRBJ1-3; D gene uncertain. The V end lost 4 bases, the J end lost 0 bases, and 16 bases lay between the germline ends. The length of the CDR3 is 17 residues. The germline CDR1 and CDR2 sequences are SGHAT and FQNNGV. As DNA, the CDR3 is TGTGCCAGCAGCTCCCTAGCCCCTTCGTTCTCTGGAAACACCATATATTTT. Translating it yields CASSSLAPSFSGNTIYF.

This clone came up a few times. The CDR3, as DNA: TGTGCCAGCAGTGTTGGTTCCCTGTTAGGGACCTCTAACTATGGCTACACCTTC. Translating gives CASSVGSLLGTSNYGYTF. This chain connects TRBV6-1 to TRBJ1-2; perhaps TRBD1 as D (5 bases). V gave up 4 bases and J gave up 0 bases, with 21 bases separating them. The CDR3 spans 18 residues. Per the germline V gene, CDR1 is MNHNS and CDR2 is SASEGT.

By its share, this clone is medium-sized. The chain recombines TRBV12-5 with TRBJ1-6, with TRBD1 matching over 11 bases. This CDR3 is 14 amino acids long. Germline V gene data show CDR1 as LGHNT and CDR2 as FRNRAP. Unmatched junction bases numbered 6, after V lost 9 bases and J lost 8 bases. CDR3 nucleotide sequence: TGTGCTAGCTCTCCGGGACAGGGGGATTCACCCCTCCACTTT. Translation gives CASSPGQGDSPLHF.

The rearrangement links TRBV6-5 to TRBJ1-3; D might be TRBD1 (5 bases). The CDR3 extends over 15 amino acids. Germline assignment: CDR1 MNHEY and CDR2 SVGAGI. Trimming took off 10 bases at V and 5 bases at J, with 21 bases between the two ends. For the CDR3, the DNA is TGTGCCACCAAGCCGGGGCCCGAATACAGAAACACCATATATTTT. Protein: CATKPGPEYRNTIYF.

The DNA for the CDR3 is TGTGCCAGCAGCTTGTGGGACAGGGAAGAGACCCAGTACTTC. This sequence encodes CASSLWDREETQYF. This sequence joins TRBV5-6 and TRBJ2-5; 9 nucleotides agree with TRBD1. Germline V gene sequence: CDR1 SGHDT, CDR2 YYEEEE. The V gene end was trimmed by 1 base and the J gene end by 3 bases; junction bases not matched to a gene: 1. CDR3 length: 14 residues.

The DNA for the CDR3 is TGTGCCAGCAGCCCACGTCGCGGGGGGGCAAAGACCCAGTACTTC. Protein: CASSPRRGGAKTQYF. The V gene is TRBV7-2, the J gene TRBJ2-5; 9 nucleotides align to TRBD2. CDR1 SGHTA and CDR2 FQGNSA come from the germline V gene. V shed 5 bases and J 6 bases; nucleotides not matched to a gene: 10. The CDR3 is made up of 15 amino acids.

J is TRBJ1-6 and V is TRBV6-1; D is undetermined. Germline values: CDR1 MNHNS, CDR2 SASEGT. V lost 2 bases and J 0 bases, leaving 11 bases between the germline ends. This CDR3 is built from 17 residues. As DNA, the CDR3 is TGTGCCAGCAGTGAACAACTTACGAGCTCCTATAATTCACCCCTCCACTTT. This codes for CASSEQLTSSYNSPLHF.

This chain links TRBV18 with TRBJ1-3, with D unresolved. Per the germline V gene, CDR1 is KGHSH and CDR2 is LQKENI. Trimming stripped 2 bases from V and 0 bases from J, with 11 bases between. This CDR3 has 16 amino acids. The CDR3 DNA follows: TGTGCCAGCTCACCAAGCACCCCTGCCTCTGGAAACACCATATATTTT. Its protein is CASSPSTPASGNTIYF.

The rearrangement links TRBV30 to TRBJ1-3, with D possibly being TRBD1 (5 bases). The CDR3 is 14 amino acids. V was trimmed by 3 bases and J by 0 bases, leaving 9 bases between them. Germline-derived CDR1 and CDR2 are GTSNPN and SVGIG (reference sequence). Here the CDR3 DNA reads TGTGCCTGGAGACCAGGGAGCTCTGGAAACACCATATATTTT. This gives the protein CAWRPGSSGNTIYF.